This T cell receptor beta chain was sequenced during a study of blood T cell repertoires in COVID-19. Study at large: In each case, the material was cDNA or gDNA derived from T cells, B-cell-depleted T cells, or PBMCs.

The V gene lost 4 bases and the J gene lost 6 bases, with 16 bases spanning the gap. Germline V gives CDR1 SGHRS, CDR2 YFSETQ. The CDR3 is 15 amino acids. Per the study methods: Researchers report that nucleated cell counts were estimated from reference gene primer amplification. Clones were sequenced by immunoSEQ multiplex PCR, and TCRdb holds only the in-frame ones, with some missing. The DNA gave D and trimming, while V, J and clone size come from that table. The table includes 100,000 to 150,000 clones, 85% to 90% detected once. The receptor was derived from a man aged 65-85 years with active COVID-19. Sequenced sample: peripheral blood. The rearrangement joins TRBV5-1 to TRBJ2-2; D may be TRBD2 (5 bases). CDR3 amino acids: CASSREWAEAGELFF. In nucleotides, the CDR3 is TGCGCCAGCAGCCGAGAGTGGGCGGAGGCCGGGGAGCTGTTTTTT.